The 22 T cell receptor beta chains in this list originate from one sample, sequenced in a study of OX40 agonist ivuxolimab in advanced cancers. The repertoire was sequenced with immunoSEQ multiplex PCR; TCRdb's copy has only in-frame clones and lacks some. The sample includes more than 85,000 clones, around 91% of them seen just once. The sample was CD4+ or CD8+ T cells sorted from blood, taken in a trial of the OX40 agonist ivuxolimab. These receptors all stem from an adult with an advanced solid tumor such as melanoma, head and neck, liver or kidney cancer.

J is TRBJ2-5 and V is TRBV11-3; a possible D gene is TRBD2 (6 bases). From germline, CDR1 is SGHNT and CDR2 YENEEA. This CDR3 comprises 11 residues. Trimming pared 5 bases from V and 5 bases from J, leaving 6 bases between. For the CDR3, the DNA is TGTGCCAGCAGCCGGGGGGAGACCCAGTACTTC. Translated: CASSRGETQYF.

With respect to this clone: Different DNA sequences within this sample yield the same CDR3. The chain combines TRBV29-1 with TRBJ1-3, with no clear D. This CDR3 has 11 amino acids. Germline values: CDR1 SQVTM, CDR2 ANQGSEA. Trimming cost V 3 bases and J 4 bases, with 4 bases left between them. CDR3 protein: CSVERGNTIYF. The CDR3 DNA reads as TGCAGCGTTGAGCGGGGAAACACCATATATTTT.

The CDR3 DNA reads as TGTGCCAGCAGCTTAAATTACGAGCAGTACTTC. Translation gives CASSLNYEQYF. The rearrangement links TRBV7-2 to TRBJ2-7; unclear D gene. Trimming left V 2 bases short and J 4 bases short, with 3 bases between. The CDR3 spans 11 residues. Germline CDR1 reads SGHTA; CDR2 reads FQGNSA.

This clone was found a few times. The chain carries TRBV10-3 and TRBJ1-1; no definite D call. Germline assignment: CDR1 ENHRY and CDR2 SYGVKD. Trimming pared 4 bases from V and 4 bases from J, leaving 16 bases between. This CDR3 region has 15 residues. The CDR3 DNA is TGTGCCATCAGTGTTAGGGTAGGGTTGAGCACTGAAGCTTTCTTT. It encodes CAISVRVGLSTEAFF.

The gene calls are TRBV19 and TRBJ1-2; TRBD1 matches 8 bases. The germline V gene has CDR1 LNHDA and CDR2 SQIVND (reference sequence). This CDR3 has 16 amino acids. After removal of 1 base from V and 2 bases from J, the junction contained 6 bases not matched to a gene. As DNA, the CDR3 is TGTGCCAGTAGTATAGGGCGTGGACAGGGCAACTATGGCTACACCTTC. This gives the protein CASSIGRGQGNYGYTF.

The rearrangement links TRBV5-4 to TRBJ1-1; possibly TRBD1 for D (5 bases). V shed 0 bases and J shed 3 bases, with 27 bases lying between them. The CDR3 covers 20 residues. Germline V gene sequence: CDR1 SGHNT, CDR2 YYREEE (reference sequence). The CDR3 region is CASSLVAGAVRTRKDTEAFF. The CDR3 coding sequence is TGTGCCAGCAGCTTGGTCGCCGGGGCAGTGAGAACTCGTAAGGACACTGAAGCTTTCTTT.

In nucleotides, the CDR3 is TGTGCCAGCAGCCCAGGGGGAGGGGGCACAGATACGCAGTATTTT. The encoded protein is CASSPGGGGTDTQYF. This rearrangement joins TRBV5-6 to TRBJ2-3, with D possibly called TRBD1 or TRBD2 (7 bases each). V was pared by 4 bases and J by 1 base, with 13 bases between. From germline, CDR1 is SGHDT and CDR2 YYEEEE. The CDR3 runs to 15 residues.

This chain connects TRBV7-8 to TRBJ2-6; D remains unclear. The ends were cut back, 5 bases at V and 0 bases at J, with 5 bases in the middle. The CDR3 extends over 14 amino acids. The germline V gene has CDR1 SGHVS and CDR2 FQNEAQ. CDR3 sequence: CASSPSSGANVLTF. CDR3 DNA sequence: TGTGCCAGCAGCCCATCCTCTGGGGCCAACGTCCTGACTTTC. The full variable domain, with the rest looked up from reference TRBV7-8 and TRBJ2-6, is GAGVSQSPRYKVAKRGQDVALRCDPISGHVSLFWYQQALGQGPEFLTYFQNEAQLDKSGLPSDRFFAERPEGSVSTLKIQRTQQEDSAVYLCASSPSSGANVLTFGAGSRLTVL.

The rearrangement links TRBV5-1 to TRBJ2-1; 7 nucleotides match TRBD2. The V segment lost 2 bases and the J segment 4 bases; nucleotides outside the gene matches: 3. The CDR3 is made up of 14 amino acids. The germline V gene has CDR1 SGHRS and CDR2 YFSETQ. CDR3 sequence (DNA): TGCGCCAGCAGCTTCCAGCGGGGTTACAATGAGCAGTTCTTC. This gives the protein CASSFQRGYNEQFF.

The chain has TRBV14 and TRBJ2-3; D remains unclear. The CDR3 sequence is 16 residues long. The germline gives CDR1 SGHDN, CDR2 FVKESK. V was clipped by 1 base and J by 3 bases, with 14 bases between them. CDR3 sequence (DNA): TGTGCCAGCAGCCAAGGCGGCCCCGTGAGTACAGATACGCAGTATTTT. It is translated as CASSQGGPVSTDTQYF.

The CDR3 sequence: CASSGWTGNSGNTIYF. For the CDR3, the DNA is TGTGCCAGCAGCGGATGGACGGGGAACTCTGGAAACACCATATATTTT. The chain uses TRBV5-8 and TRBJ1-3; D gene uncertain. The CDR3 sequence is 16 residues long. The germline CDR1 and CDR2 sequences are SGHTS and YDEGEE. V was cut by 4 bases and J by 0 bases, with 14 bases left in between. The whole variable domain, remainder taken from reference TRBV5-8 and TRBJ1-3, is EAGVTQSPTHLIKTRGQQATLRCSPISGHTSVYWYQQALGLGLQFLLWYDEGEERNRGNFPPRFSGRQFPNYSSELNVNALELEDSALYLCASSGWTGNSGNTIYFGEGSWLTVV.

V and J are TRBV7-9 and TRBJ1-4; 7 bases agree with TRBD1. Losses at the gene ends were 5 bases for V and 4 bases for J; bases not matched to a gene: 4. CDR1 and CDR2 from the germline V gene are SEHNR and FQNEAQ (reference sequence). The CDR3 extends over 14 amino acids. In DNA form, the CDR3 reads TGTGCCAGCAGCCTGGGACAGATTAATGAAAAACTGTTTTTT. This translates into CASSLGQINEKLFF.

This chain joins TRBV7-9 and TRBJ2-3; perhaps TRBD2 as D (5 bases). Germline CDR1 SEHNR, CDR2 FQNEAQ (reference sequence). Trimming removed 5 bases at V and 0 bases at J, with 12 bases between. The CDR3 runs to 15 residues. CDR3 in DNA: TGTGCCAGCAGCCCCTTTCGGACTAGCACAGATACGCAGTATTTT. Its protein is CASSPFRTSTDTQYF.

The chain recombines TRBV7-2 with TRBJ1-1, with D uncertain. Germline CDR1 is SGHTA and CDR2 is FQGNSA. The CDR3 has 14 amino acids. Between the trimmed V and J ends, which lost 5 bases and 0 bases, there was a span of 10 bases. In DNA, the CDR3 is TGTGCCAGCAGCAAAAGGGAGATGAACACTGAAGCTTTCTTT. Its protein product is CASSKREMNTEAFF.

The V and J genes are TRBV11-3 and TRBJ1-2; D might be TRBD1 (5 bases). CDR1 and CDR2 (germline): SGHNT, YENEEA. The germline V and J ends were trimmed by 2 bases and 7 bases, with 14 bases remaining between them. CDR3 length equals 14 residues. The CDR3 DNA sequence: TGTGCCAGCAGCTTAATCCCAGGGTCCAGTGGCTACACCTTC. Residues: CASSLIPGSSGYTF.

The chain links TRBV7-2 to TRBJ2-7, with D perhaps TRBD2 (6 bases). Germline V gene lookup returns CDR1 SGHTA and CDR2 FQGNSA. The V end was cut by 3 bases, the J end by 2 bases, with 17 bases between. There are 16 residues in the CDR3. The CDR3 sequence: CASSLSLPSVTYEQYF. In DNA, the CDR3 is TGTGCCAGCAGCTTGAGTCTGCCTAGCGTAACCTACGAGCAGTACTTC.

This sequence joins TRBV28 and TRBJ1-3; D is perhaps TRBD1 (6 bases). V gave up 7 bases and J gave up 6 bases, with 19 bases separating them. This CDR3 has 15 amino acids. Germline V gives CDR1 MDHEN, CDR2 SYDVKM. This chain's CDR3 is CASTSGGGVVNTIYF. The CDR3 DNA reads TGTGCCAGCACCTCGGGAGGGGGGGTCGTAAACACCATATATTTT.

This chain joins TRBV5-1 and TRBJ2-5; 8 bases fit TRBD2. The length of the CDR3 is 15 residues. Trimming took 0 bases from V and 5 from J; bases not matched to a gene: 6. CDR1 and CDR2 (germline): SGHRS, YFSETQ. The CDR3 spells CASSLAGGAFETQYF. Written as DNA, the CDR3 is TGCGCCAGCAGCTTGGCCGGGGGGGCATTTGAGACCCAGTACTTC. Full variable domain (remainder filled in from reference TRBV5-1 and TRBJ2-5): KAGVTQTPRYLIKTRGQQVTLSCSPISGHRSVSWYQQTPGQGLQFLFEYFSETQRNKGNFPGRFSGRQFSNSRSEMNVSTLELGDSALYLCASSLAGGAFETQYFGPGTRLLVL.

The genes are TRBV6-5 and TRBJ1-1, with a tentative D call TRBD1 (5 bases). The V end lost 7 bases, the J end lost 4 bases, and 10 bases lay between the germline ends. The V gene's germline CDR1 is MNHEY and CDR2 SVGAGI. The CDR3 is made up of 12 amino acids. This CDR3 reads CASNGGSTEAFF. The CDR3, as DNA: TGTGCCAGCAACGGGGGTAGCACTGAAGCTTTCTTT.

The chain recombines TRBV2 with TRBJ2-1; D not certain. The CDR3 is 14 amino acids. Germline V gives CDR1 SNHLY, CDR2 FYNNEI. V was clipped by 3 bases and J by 4 bases, with 10 bases between them. Written as DNA, the CDR3 is TGTGCCAGCAGTGATTTGCTAGGTTACAATGAGCAGTTCTTC. Its translation: CASSDLLGYNEQFF.

The V and J genes are TRBV19 and TRBJ2-5; possible D gene TRBD1, 6 bases. The CDR3 is 13 residues long. CDR1 is LNHDA and CDR2 is SQIVND in the germline V gene (reference sequence). V was pared by 7 bases and J by 5 bases, with 14 bases between. The CDR3 DNA reads as TGTGCCAGTACCCAGGGGAGATGGGAGACCCAGTACTTC. The encoded protein is CASTQGRWETQYF.

For the CDR3, the DNA is TGTGCCTGGAGGGACAGGGACGATCAGCCCCAGCATTTT. Translated, it gives CAWRDRDDQPQHF. V gene TRBV30 combines with J gene TRBJ1-5; TRBD1 matches at 8 bases. Germline V CDR1 and CDR2: GTSNPN, SVGIG (reference sequence). The junction had 3 bases not matched to a gene; V was cut back by 3 bases and J by 5 bases. The CDR3 is 13 residues long.